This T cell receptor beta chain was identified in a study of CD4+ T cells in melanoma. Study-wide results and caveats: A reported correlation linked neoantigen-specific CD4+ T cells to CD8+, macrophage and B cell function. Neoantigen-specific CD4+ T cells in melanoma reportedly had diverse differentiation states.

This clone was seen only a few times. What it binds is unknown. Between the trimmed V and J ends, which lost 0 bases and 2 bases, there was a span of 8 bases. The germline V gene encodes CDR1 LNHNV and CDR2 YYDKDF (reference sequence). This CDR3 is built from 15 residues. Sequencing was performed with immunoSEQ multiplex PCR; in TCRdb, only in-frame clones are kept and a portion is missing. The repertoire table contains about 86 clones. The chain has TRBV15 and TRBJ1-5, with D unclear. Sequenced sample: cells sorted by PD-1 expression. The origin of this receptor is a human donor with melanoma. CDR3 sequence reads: CATSRERWGNQPQHF. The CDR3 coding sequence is TGTGCCACCAGCAGAGAAAGATGGGGCAATCAGCCCCAGCATTTT.